A single sample gave rise to the 10 T cell receptor beta chains below, sequenced in a study of blood T cell repertoires in COVID-19. Measured with immunoSEQ multiplex PCR; TCRdb has only the in-frame clones, and not every one. The data hold 240,000 or so clones, with approximately 90% observed a single time. The sample taken for sequencing was PBMCs or T cells enriched from blood (not recorded which). These receptors came from a man aged 40-49 years who had recovered from COVID-19.

The chain uses TRBV19 and TRBJ2-2; D is perhaps TRBD1 (7 bases). Germline V gives CDR1 LNHDA, CDR2 SQIVND (reference sequence). Trimming removed 2 bases from V and 6 bases from J, with 13 bases in between. The CDR3 consists of 15 residues. Here the CDR3 reads CASSISRGAAGELFF. The CDR3 region has the DNA TGTGCCAGTAGTATATCCAGGGGGGCGGCCGGGGAGCTGTTTTTT.

This clone showed up many times. The chain employs TRBV18 and TRBJ2-1; D is perhaps TRBD2 (6 bases). The germline V and J ends were trimmed by 9 bases and 8 bases, with 11 bases remaining between them. This CDR3 has 11 residues. CDR1 is KGHSH, CDR2 LQKENI, per germline. CDR3 DNA: TGTGCCAGTAGGGGAGGTGATGAGCAGTTCTTC. As protein: CASRGGDEQFF.

The V gene is TRBV30, the J gene TRBJ1-3, with 7 bases lining up with TRBD1. The CDR3 has 14 amino acids. Losses at the gene ends were 3 bases for V and 4 bases for J; bases not matched to a gene: 6. Germline lookup yields CDR1 GTSNPN and CDR2 SVGIG (reference sequence). This CDR3 reads CAWSAGTAGNTIYF. The CDR3 DNA follows: TGTGCCTGGAGCGCCGGGACAGCCGGAAACACCATATATTTT.

The rearrangement links TRBV10-1 to TRBJ2-5, with unresolved D. Per germline, CDR1 WNHNN and CDR2 SYGVQD (reference sequence). The CDR3 is 13 amino acids. Trimming left V 3 bases short and J 7 bases short, with 12 bases between. The CDR3 coding sequence is TGCGCCAGCAGTGACTTTCAATCCGGGACCCAGTACTTC. Encoded protein: CASSDFQSGTQYF.

V gene TRBV28 combines with J gene TRBJ2-5; D is ambiguous. V gave up 2 bases and J gave up 1 base, with 8 bases separating them. The germline V gene has CDR1 MDHEN and CDR2 SYDVKM. The CDR3 covers 14 residues. In DNA form, the CDR3 reads TGTGCCAGCAGTTTAGGCAGATTCCAAGAGACCCAGTACTTC. It yields the protein CASSLGRFQETQYF.

The chain links TRBV7-2 to TRBJ2-2; a possible D gene is TRBD1 (6 bases). V was shortened by 5 bases and J by 4 bases, with 14 bases between the two germline ends. Looked up from germline, CDR1 is SGHTA and CDR2 is FQGNSA. The CDR3 is made up of 15 amino acids. The CDR3 loop is CASSPTTGSTGELFF. The DNA of the CDR3 is TGTGCCAGCAGCCCCACCACAGGGAGCACCGGGGAGCTGTTTTTT.

This clone was observed a single time. V is TRBV4-3 and J is TRBJ2-2, with D perhaps TRBD2 (6 bases). There are 17 residues in the CDR3. Trimming left V 0 bases short and J 7 bases short, with 18 bases between. CDR1 LGHNA and CDR2 YSLEER come from the germline V gene. The CDR3 nucleotides are TGCGCCAGCAGCCAAGATCTGCGGGACTCACGGAGCGGGGAGCTGTTTTTT. Translation gives CASSQDLRDSRSGELFF.

This clone was observed once. The chain joins TRBV12-3 or TRBV12-4 to TRBJ2-7; tentative D call: TRBD2 (6 bases). The CDR3 sequence is 13 residues long. Trimming cost V 4 bases and J 4 bases, with 11 bases left between them. The CDR3 DNA reads TGTGCCAGCAGTTCCGGGACTTTGTACGAGCAGTACTTC. It translates to CASSSGTLYEQYF.

V and J are TRBV9 and TRBJ2-3; D is unresolved. The CDR3 runs to 12 residues. Germline loops: CDR1 SGDLS, CDR2 YYNGEE. V lost 2 bases, J lost 4 bases, and 5 bases lay in between. The CDR3 loop reads CASSVYSDTQYF. The DNA for the CDR3 is TGTGCCAGCAGCGTTTATTCAGATACGCAGTATTTT. Full variable domain (rest looked up from reference TRBV9 and TRBJ2-3): DSGVTQTPKHLITATGQRVTLRCSPRSGDLSVYWYQQSLDQGLQFLIQYYNGEERAKGNILERFSAQQFPDLHSELNLSSLELGDSALYFCASSVYSDTQYFGPGTRLTVL.

V usage is TRBV15 and J usage is TRBJ1-5, with TRBD1 matching over 8 bases. With 0 bases clipped from V and 0 bases from J, the junction kept 13 bases outside the gene matches. Per germline, CDR1 LNHNV and CDR2 YYDKDF (reference sequence). The CDR3 is 20 residues long. The CDR3 spells CATSREGGRGPHYSNQPQHF. The CDR3 nucleotides are TGTGCCACCAGCAGAGAAGGTGGCAGGGGGCCGCATTATAGCAATCAGCCCCAGCATTTT. The whole variable domain, remainder taken from reference TRBV15 and TRBJ1-5, is DAMVIQNPRYQVTQFGKPVTLSCSQTLNHNVMYWYQQKSSQAPKLLFHYYDKDFNNEADTPDNFQSRRPNTSFCFLDIRSPGLGDTAMYLCATSREGGRGPHYSNQPQHFGDGTRLSIL.